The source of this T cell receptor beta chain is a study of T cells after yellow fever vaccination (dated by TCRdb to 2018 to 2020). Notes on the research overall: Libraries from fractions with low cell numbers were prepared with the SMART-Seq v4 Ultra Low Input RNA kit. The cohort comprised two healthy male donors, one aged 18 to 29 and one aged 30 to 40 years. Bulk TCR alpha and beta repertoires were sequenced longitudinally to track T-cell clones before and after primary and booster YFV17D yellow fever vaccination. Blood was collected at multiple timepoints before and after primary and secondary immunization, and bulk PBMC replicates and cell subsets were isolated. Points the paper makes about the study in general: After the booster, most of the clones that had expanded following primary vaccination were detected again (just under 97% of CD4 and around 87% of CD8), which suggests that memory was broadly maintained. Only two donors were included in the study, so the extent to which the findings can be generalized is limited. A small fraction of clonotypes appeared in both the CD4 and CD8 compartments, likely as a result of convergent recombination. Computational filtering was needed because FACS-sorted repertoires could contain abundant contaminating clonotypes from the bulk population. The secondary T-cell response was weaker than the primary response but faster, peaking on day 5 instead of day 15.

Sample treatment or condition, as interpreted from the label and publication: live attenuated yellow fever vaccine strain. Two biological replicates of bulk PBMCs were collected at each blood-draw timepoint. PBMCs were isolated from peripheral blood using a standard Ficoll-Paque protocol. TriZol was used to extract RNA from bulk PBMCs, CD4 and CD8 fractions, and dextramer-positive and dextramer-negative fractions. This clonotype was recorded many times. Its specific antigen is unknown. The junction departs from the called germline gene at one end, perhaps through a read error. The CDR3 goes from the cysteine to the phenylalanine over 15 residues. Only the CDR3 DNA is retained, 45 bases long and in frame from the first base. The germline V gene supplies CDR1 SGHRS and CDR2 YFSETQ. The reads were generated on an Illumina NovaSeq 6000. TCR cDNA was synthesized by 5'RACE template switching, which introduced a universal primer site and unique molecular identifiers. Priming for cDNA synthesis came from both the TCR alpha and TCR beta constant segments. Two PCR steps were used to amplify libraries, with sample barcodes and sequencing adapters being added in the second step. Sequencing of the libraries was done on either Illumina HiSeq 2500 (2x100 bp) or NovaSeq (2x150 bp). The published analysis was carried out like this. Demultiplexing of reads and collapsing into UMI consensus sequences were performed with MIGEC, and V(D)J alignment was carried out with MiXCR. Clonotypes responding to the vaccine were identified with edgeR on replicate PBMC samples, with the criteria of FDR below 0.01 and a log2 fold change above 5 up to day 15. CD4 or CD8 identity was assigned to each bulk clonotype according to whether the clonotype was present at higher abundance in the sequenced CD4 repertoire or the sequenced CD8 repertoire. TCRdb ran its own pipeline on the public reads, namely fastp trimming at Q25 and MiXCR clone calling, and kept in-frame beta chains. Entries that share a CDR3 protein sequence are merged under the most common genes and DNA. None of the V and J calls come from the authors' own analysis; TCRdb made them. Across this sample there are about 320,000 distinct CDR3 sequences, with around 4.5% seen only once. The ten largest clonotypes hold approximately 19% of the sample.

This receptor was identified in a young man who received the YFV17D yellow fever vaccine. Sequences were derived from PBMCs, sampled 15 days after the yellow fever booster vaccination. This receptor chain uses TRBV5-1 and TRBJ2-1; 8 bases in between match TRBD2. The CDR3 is CASSLVAGSYNEQFF. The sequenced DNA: TGTGCCAGCAGCTTAGTAGCGGGGAGCTACAATGAGCAGTTCTTC.